These 24 T cell receptor beta chains were all obtained from the same sample, sequenced in a study of T cell clones after liver transplantation. Sequencing used immunoSEQ multiplex PCR; TCRdb keeps in-frame clones, though not all of them. The sample carries more than 45,000 clones, 70% recorded once. This specimen was CD4+ T cells from blood, taken at the approximately 16-month timepoint. The receptors were sampled from a human patient who received a liver transplant. Some T cells may possibly be graft donor cells.

V is TRBV25-1 and J is TRBJ1-6, with D possibly being TRBD1 (5 bases). Trimming removed 6 bases from V and 8 bases from J, with 14 bases in between. CDR3 size: 14 residues. Germline V lookup: CDR1 MGHDK, CDR2 SYGVNS. CDR3 amino acids: CASRTRDDDSPLHF. CDR3 nucleotide sequence: TGTGCCAGCAGGACTCGGGACGATGATTCACCCCTCCACTTT.

The rearrangement joins TRBV11-3 to TRBJ2-1; 7 bases fit TRBD2. CDR1 SGHNT and CDR2 YENEEA come from the germline V gene. The CDR3 sequence is 14 residues long. Trimming removed 3 bases from V and 5 bases from J; junction bases left unmatched: 4. The CDR3 here is CASSLGAGNNEQFF. In nucleotides, the CDR3 is TGTGCCAGCAGCTTGGGAGCGGGAAACAATGAGCAGTTCTTC.

In its sample, this clone ranks as medium-sized. J is TRBJ1-3 and V is TRBV7-8; a weak D match, TRBD1 (6 bases). V was cut by 0 bases and J by 3 bases, with 15 bases left in between. The V gene's germline CDR1 is SGHVS and CDR2 FQNEAQ. The CDR3 is made up of 17 amino acids. In DNA form, the CDR3 reads TGTGCCAGCAGCTTAGCGGGTCACACACAGGGTGGAAACACCATATATTTT. Protein sequence: CASSLAGHTQGGNTIYF.

The genes are TRBV28 and TRBJ2-5, with no clear D. CDR1 and CDR2 (germline): MDHEN, SYDVKM. The V gene lost 6 bases and the J gene lost 5 bases, with 10 bases spanning the gap. CDR3 length: 12 residues. The CDR3 region is CASSVPLETQYF. CDR3 in DNA: TGTGCCAGCAGCGTCCCCCTGGAGACCCAGTACTTC.

The chain has TRBV20-1 and TRBJ1-1; no firm D call. The CDR3 has 10 amino acids. Trimming removed 4 bases at V and 8 bases at J, with 8 bases between. Germline values: CDR1 DFQATT, CDR2 SNEGSKA (reference sequence). CDR3 residues: CSATSFEAFF. The DNA of the CDR3 is TGCAGTGCTACGAGTTTCGAAGCTTTCTTT.

This sequence joins TRBV15 and TRBJ2-3, with TRBD1 identical over 7 bases. Germline trimming cut 3 bases from V and 2 bases from J; bases unmatched to any gene: 5. Germline CDR1 reads LNHNV; CDR2 reads YYDKDF (reference sequence). The CDR3 loop spans 15 amino acids. The CDR3 loop reads CATSSPGQNTDTQYF. For the CDR3, the DNA is TGTGCCACCAGCAGTCCGGGACAGAACACAGATACGCAGTATTTT. Full variable domain (remainder filled in from reference TRBV15 and TRBJ2-3): DAMVIQNPRYQVTQFGKPVTLSCSQTLNHNVMYWYQQKSSQAPKLLFHYYDKDFNNEADTPDNFQSRRPNTSFCFLDIRSPGLGDTAMYLCATSSPGQNTDTQYFGPGTRLTVL.

The rearrangement links TRBV9 to TRBJ1-1, with no clear D. CDR1 is SGDLS, CDR2 YYNGEE, per germline. The CDR3 is 14 residues long. V was clipped by 3 bases and J by 2 bases, with 11 bases between them. The CDR3 region is CASSGKGGNTEAFF. The CDR3 DNA follows: TGTGCCAGCAGCGGCAAAGGTGGCAACACTGAAGCTTTCTTT. Full variable domain (outside the CDR3, taken from reference TRBV9 and TRBJ1-1): DSGVTQTPKHLITATGQRVTLRCSPRSGDLSVYWYQQSLDQGLQFLIQYYNGEERAKGNILERFSAQQFPDLHSELNLSSLELGDSALYFCASSGKGGNTEAFFGQGTRLTVV.

The chain has TRBV13 and TRBJ2-7, with D possibly matching TRBD2 (6 bases). Trimming pared 5 bases from V and 6 bases from J, leaving 14 bases between. There are 13 residues in the CDR3. Germline V gene data show CDR1 as PRHDT and CDR2 as FYEKMQ (reference sequence). The CDR3 loop is CASSPGGKSEQYF. CDR3 DNA sequence: TGTGCCAGCAGCCCCGGAGGGAAGTCCGAGCAGTACTTC.

The rearrangement uses TRBV28 and TRBJ1-1; D not resolved. CDR1 is MDHEN and CDR2 is SYDVKM in the germline V gene. Trimming removed 5 bases from V and 1 base from J, with 20 bases in between. The CDR3 is 17 residues long. The CDR3 reads CASSLGGTLLKNTEAFF. The CDR3 region has the DNA TGTGCCAGCAGTCTCGGTGGAACTCTCCTTAAGAACACTGAAGCTTTCTTT.

In its sample, this clone ranks as large. Other DNA sequences within the sample encode an identical CDR3. The V and J genes are TRBV6-5 and TRBJ1-6; D unresolved. Germline V CDR1 and CDR2: MNHEY, SVGAGI. Trimming pared 3 bases from V and 9 bases from J, leaving 12 bases between. The CDR3 loop spans 14 amino acids. The CDR3: CASSYRGAGSPLHF. The CDR3 coding sequence is TGTGCCAGCAGTTATCGGGGTGCTGGTTCACCCCTCCACTTT.

The CDR3, as DNA: TGTGCCAGCAGTACCCTCGACACGGTCTATGGCTACACCTTC. This codes for CASSTLDTVYGYTF. The chain couples TRBV6-1 to TRBJ1-2; D gene uncertain. Trimming removed 5 bases from V and 4 bases from J, with 14 bases in between. The CDR3 sequence is 14 residues long. CDR1 and CDR2 from the germline V gene are MNHNS and SASEGT.

CDR3 DNA sequence: TGTGCCAGCAGTTTGGACAGGGGGATGAATCAGCCCCAGCATTTT. Amino acids: CASSLDRGMNQPQHF. The chain recombines TRBV6-1 with TRBJ1-5, with 10 bases lining up with TRBD1. V trimming: 5 bases; J trimming: 4 bases; junction bases outside the gene matches: 5. Germline CDR1 and CDR2: MNHNS and SASEGT. The CDR3 consists of 15 residues.

This chain links TRBV19 with TRBJ1-2, with D hard to call. Trimming removed 3 bases from V and 0 bases from J, with 14 bases in between. The CDR3 has 16 amino acids. The germline gives CDR1 LNHDA, CDR2 SQIVND (reference sequence). CDR3 amino acids: CASSISSGPSNYGYTF. In nucleotides, the CDR3 is TGTGCCAGTAGTATCTCTTCGGGCCCATCTAACTATGGCTACACCTTC.

The chain combines TRBV6-6 with TRBJ2-1; tentatively, D is TRBD1 (6 bases). Germline assignment: CDR1 MNHNY and CDR2 SVGAGI (reference sequence). Trimming pared 11 bases from V and 6 bases from J, leaving 23 bases between. The CDR3 is 15 amino acids. The DNA for the CDR3 is TGTGCCGGAGGACAGTCCGGGGCCCTTCCCAATGAGCAGTTCTTC. Residues: CAGGQSGALPNEQFF.

The chain recombines TRBV5-1 with TRBJ2-2; 10 bases are a match to TRBD2. CDR1 and CDR2 (germline): SGHRS, YFSETQ. The CDR3 covers 16 residues. Losses at the gene ends were 5 bases for V and 4 bases for J; bases not matched to a gene: 8. Here the CDR3 DNA reads TGCGCCAGCAGTGTGAAACCTAGCGGGAGCACCGGGGAGCTGTTTTTT. This gives the protein CASSVKPSGSTGELFF.

This chain links TRBV6-1 with TRBJ2-2, with 9 bases lining up with TRBD1. This CDR3 contains 15 residues. Per the germline V gene, CDR1 is MNHNS and CDR2 is SASEGT. V shed 7 bases and J 1 base; nucleotides not matched to a gene: 4. CDR3 amino acids: CASISGQGNTGELFF. In DNA, the CDR3 is TGTGCCAGCATCTCGGGACAGGGGAACACCGGGGAGCTGTTTTTT.

This clone is a singleton in its sample. V and J are TRBV27 and TRBJ2-7, with D possibly matching TRBD1 (6 bases). Germline CDR1 MNHEY, CDR2 SMNVEV (reference sequence). There are 13 residues in the CDR3. V was pared by 7 bases and J by 5 bases, with 15 bases between. The CDR3 DNA sequence: TGTGCCAGCAACCGGACAGTAGGGGACGAGCAGTACGTC. As protein: CASNRTVGDEQYV.

The table lists this clone with a count of one. This CDR3 reads CASILAYDRGEAFF. The CDR3 DNA sequence: TGTGCCAGCATCCTAGCATATGATAGGGGCGAAGCTTTCTTT. The chain is built from TRBV6-5 and TRBJ1-1, with a weak D call TRBD1 (5 bases). The germline V and J ends were trimmed by 7 bases and 8 bases, with 20 bases remaining between them. Per germline, CDR1 MNHEY and CDR2 SVGAGI. The CDR3 length is 14 residues.

In its sample, this clone was seen a few times. CDR3: CASRNRLDSTDTQYF. The CDR3 region has the DNA TGTGCCAGCAGAAACAGACTAGACAGCACAGATACGCAGTATTTT. This chain links TRBV2 with TRBJ2-3; D perhaps matches TRBD2 (6 bases). The CDR3 is 15 residues long. Germline V gene lookup returns CDR1 SNHLY and CDR2 FYNNEI. Trimming stripped 6 bases from V and 0 bases from J, with 13 bases between.

This chain uses TRBV29-1 with TRBJ2-3; no clear D gene. The CDR3 has 15 residues. V was clipped by 3 bases and J by 0 bases, with 13 bases between them. Germline CDR1 reads SQVTM; CDR2 reads ANQGSEA. CDR3 amino acids: CSVDVSGDSTDTQYF. DNA of the CDR3: TGCAGCGTTGATGTATCCGGAGATAGCACAGATACGCAGTATTTT.

Comments on this clone: A much larger clone lies a single base off, so this may be a read error. In the same sample, other DNA sequences code for this CDR3. This chain connects TRBV19 to TRBJ1-1, with D tentatively TRBD1 (6 bases). V shed 4 bases and J shed 1 base, with 10 bases lying between them. CDR1 and CDR2 (germline): LNHDA, SQIVND (reference sequence). CDR3 length: 14 residues. The CDR3 spells CASSTIQGNTEAFF. CDR3 DNA: TGTGCCAGTAGTACCATACAGGGGAACACTGAAGCTTTCTTT. The full variable domain, in which reference TRBV19 and TRBJ1-1 provide the parts outside the CDR3, is DGGITQSPKYLFRKEGQNVTLSCEQNLNHDAMYWYRQDPGQGLRLIYYSQIVNDFQKGDIAEGYSVSREKKESFPLTVTSAQKNPTAFYLCASSTIQGNTEAFFGQGTRLTVV.

The chain has TRBV19 and TRBJ2-7, with 10 bases lining up with TRBD1. The CDR3 has 15 amino acids. Germline V CDR1 and CDR2: LNHDA, SQIVND (reference sequence). V lost 5 bases and J lost 5; bases outside the gene matches: 9. Written as DNA, the CDR3 is TGTGCCAGTAGTGTGTCCGGGACAGGGGTTAACGAGCAGTACTTC. This encodes CASSVSGTGVNEQYF.

The V call is TRBV6-1, the J call TRBJ1-5, with a weak D call TRBD1 (5 bases). Germline lookup yields CDR1 MNHNS and CDR2 SASEGT. Trimming took 1 base from V and 6 from J, leaving 16 bases between them. The length of the CDR3 is 16 residues. CDR3 DNA sequence: TGTGCCAGCAGTGAAGGGCAGGGCGGATGGTCTCAGCCCCAGCATTTT. Translation: CASSEGQGGWSQPQHF.

The chain joins TRBV19 to TRBJ2-1; a possible D gene is TRBD1 (6 bases). The CDR3 runs to 15 residues. Trimming shortened V by 7 bases and J by 0 bases, and 13 bases separated the two germline ends. Per germline, CDR1 LNHDA and CDR2 SQIVND (reference sequence). CDR3 in amino acids: CASTSRGSSYNEQFF. The CDR3 DNA follows: TGTGCCAGTACCTCCAGGGGTAGCTCCTACAATGAGCAGTTCTTC.